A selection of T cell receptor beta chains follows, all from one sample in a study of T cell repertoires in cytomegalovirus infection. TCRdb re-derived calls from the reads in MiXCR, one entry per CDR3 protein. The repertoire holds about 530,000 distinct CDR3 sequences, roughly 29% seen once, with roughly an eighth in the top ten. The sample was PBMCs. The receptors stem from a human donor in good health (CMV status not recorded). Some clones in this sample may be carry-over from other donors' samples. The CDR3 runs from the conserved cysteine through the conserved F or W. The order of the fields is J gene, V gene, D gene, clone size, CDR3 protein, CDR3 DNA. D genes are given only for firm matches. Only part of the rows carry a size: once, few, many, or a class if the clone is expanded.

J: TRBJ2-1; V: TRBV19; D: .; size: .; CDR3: CASSMVAGDYNEQFF; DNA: TGTGCCAGTAGTATGGTTGCAGGGGACTACAATGAGCAGTTCTTC
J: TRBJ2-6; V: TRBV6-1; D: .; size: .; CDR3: CASSDKQFPGYSGANVLTF; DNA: TGTGCCAGCAGTGATAAGCAGTTTCCGGGATACTCTGGGGCCAACGTCCTGACTTTC
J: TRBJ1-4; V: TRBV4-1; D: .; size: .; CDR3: CASSQGPTTNEKLFF; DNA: TGCGCCAGCAGCCAGGGACCGACAACTAATGAAAAACTGTTTTTT
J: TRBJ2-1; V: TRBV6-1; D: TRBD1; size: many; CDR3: CASSPTGVYNEQFF; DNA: TGTGCCAGCAGTCCCACAGGGGTCTACAATGAGCAGTTCTTC
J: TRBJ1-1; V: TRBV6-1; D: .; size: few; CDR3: CAGITGQATEAFF; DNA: TGTGCCGGAATAACAGGGCAGGCCACTGAAGCTTTCTTT
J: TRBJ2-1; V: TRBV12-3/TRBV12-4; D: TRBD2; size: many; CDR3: CASSLAGGRAYNEQFF; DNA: TGTGCCAGCAGTTTAGCTGGCGGGAGGGCCTACAATGAGCAGTTCTTC
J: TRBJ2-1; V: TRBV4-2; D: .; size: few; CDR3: CASSQETAQPKEQFF; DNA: TGTGCCAGCAGCCAAGAGACAGCTCAACCGAAAGAGCAGTTCTTC
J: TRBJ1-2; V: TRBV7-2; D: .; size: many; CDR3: CASSIGWRLSYGYTF; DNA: TGTGCCAGCAGCATCGGTTGGAGGCTTTCCTATGGCTACACCTTC
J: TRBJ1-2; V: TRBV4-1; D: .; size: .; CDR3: CASSPDSWGGYTF; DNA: TGCGCCAGCAGCCCGGACAGCTGGGGTGGCTACACCTTC
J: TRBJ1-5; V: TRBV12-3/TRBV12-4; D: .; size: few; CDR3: CASSLQNQPQHF; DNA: TGTGCCAGCAGTTTACAGAATCAGCCCCAGCATTTT
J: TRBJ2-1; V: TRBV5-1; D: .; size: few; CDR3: CASSLGGDYFDEQFF; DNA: TGCGCCAGCAGCTTGGGGGGTGACTACTTCGATGAGCAGTTCTTC
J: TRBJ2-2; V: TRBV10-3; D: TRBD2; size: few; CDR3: CAISPGLAGTGELFF; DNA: TGTGCCATCAGTCCGGGACTAGCGGGTACCGGGGAGCTGTTTTTT
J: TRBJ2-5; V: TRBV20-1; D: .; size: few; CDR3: CSVTPGAQETQYF; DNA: TGCAGTGTTACCCCGGGGGCCCAAGAGACCCAGTACTTC
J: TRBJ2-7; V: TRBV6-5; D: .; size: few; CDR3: CASSYSGGSGQYF; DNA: TGTGCCAGCAGTTACTCGGGGGGATCGGGGCAGTACTTC
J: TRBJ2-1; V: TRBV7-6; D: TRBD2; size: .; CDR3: CASSPIAIAGDNEQFF; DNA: TGTGCCAGCAGCCCTATCGCTATAGCGGGAGACAATGAGCAGTTCTTC
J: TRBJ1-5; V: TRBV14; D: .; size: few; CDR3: CASNQTGDQPQHF; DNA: TGTGCCAGCAACCAGACCGGGGATCAGCCCCAGCATTTT